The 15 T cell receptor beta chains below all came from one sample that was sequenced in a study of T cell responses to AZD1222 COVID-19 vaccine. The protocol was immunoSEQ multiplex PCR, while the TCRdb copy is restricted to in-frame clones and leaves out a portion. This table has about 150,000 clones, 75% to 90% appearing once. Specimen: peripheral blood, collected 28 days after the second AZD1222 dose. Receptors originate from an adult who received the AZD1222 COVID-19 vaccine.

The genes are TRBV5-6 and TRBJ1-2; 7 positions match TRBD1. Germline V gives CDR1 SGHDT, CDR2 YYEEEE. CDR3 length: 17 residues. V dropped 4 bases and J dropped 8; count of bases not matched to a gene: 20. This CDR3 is CASSADSDRARAWGYTF. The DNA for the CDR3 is TGTGCCAGCAGCGCAGACTCCGACAGGGCTAGGGCTTGGGGCTACACCTTC.

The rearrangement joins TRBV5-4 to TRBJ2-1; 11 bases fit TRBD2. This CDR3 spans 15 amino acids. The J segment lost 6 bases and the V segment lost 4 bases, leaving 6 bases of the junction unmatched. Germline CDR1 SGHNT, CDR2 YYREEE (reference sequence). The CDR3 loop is CASSPTSGGSNEQFF. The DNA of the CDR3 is TGTGCCAGCAGCCCTACTAGCGGGGGCTCCAATGAGCAGTTCTTC.

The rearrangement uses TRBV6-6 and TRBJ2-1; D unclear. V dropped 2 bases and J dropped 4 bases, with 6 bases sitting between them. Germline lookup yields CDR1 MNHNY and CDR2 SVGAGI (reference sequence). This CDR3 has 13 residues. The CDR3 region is CASSYDPYNEQFF. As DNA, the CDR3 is TGTGCCAGCAGTTACGACCCATACAATGAGCAGTTCTTC.

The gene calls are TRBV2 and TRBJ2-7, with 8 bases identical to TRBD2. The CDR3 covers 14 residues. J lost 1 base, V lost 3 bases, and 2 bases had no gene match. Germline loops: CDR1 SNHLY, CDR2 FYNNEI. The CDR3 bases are TGTGCCAGCAGTGAGACTAGCGTTTCCTACGAGCAGTACTTC. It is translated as CASSETSVSYEQYF. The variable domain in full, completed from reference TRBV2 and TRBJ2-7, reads EPEVTQTPSHQVTQMGQEVILRCVPISNHLYFYWYRQILGQKVEFLVSFYNNEISEKSEIFDDQFSVERPDGSNFTLKIRSTKLEDSAMYFCASSETSVSYEQYFGPGTRLTVT.

The CDR3 coding sequence is TGTGCCAGCAGCGGTCTAGGCCCCGAGACCCAGTACTTC. Translating gives CASSGLGPETQYF. The rearrangement uses TRBV7-9 and TRBJ2-5, with unresolved D. This CDR3 has 13 amino acids. The V end lost 5 bases, the J end lost 5 bases, and 12 bases lay between the germline ends. Germline V lookup: CDR1 SEHNR, CDR2 FQNEAQ (reference sequence).

The CDR3 is CASSLYILSSGNTIYF. In nucleotides, the CDR3 is TGTGCCAGCAGCTTGTATATATTGAGCTCTGGAAACACCATATATTTT. The V gene is TRBV5-6, the J gene TRBJ1-3; D ambiguous. V lost 1 base and J 0 bases, leaving 11 bases between the germline ends. The germline CDR1 and CDR2 sequences are SGHDT and YYEEEE. This CDR3 is 16 amino acids long.

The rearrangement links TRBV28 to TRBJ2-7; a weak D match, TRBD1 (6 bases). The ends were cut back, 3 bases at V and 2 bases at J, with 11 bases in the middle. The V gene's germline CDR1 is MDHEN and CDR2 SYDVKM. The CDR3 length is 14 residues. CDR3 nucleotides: TGTGCCAGCAGTTTGGTACAGGGTCCCTACGAGCAGTACTTC. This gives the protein CASSLVQGPYEQYF.

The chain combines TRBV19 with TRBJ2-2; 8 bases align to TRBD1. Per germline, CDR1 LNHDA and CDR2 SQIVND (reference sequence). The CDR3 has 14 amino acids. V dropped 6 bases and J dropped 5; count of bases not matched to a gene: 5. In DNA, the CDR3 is TGTGCCAGTAGCATCAGGACAGGGACCGGGGAGCTGTTTTTT. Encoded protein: CASSIRTGTGELFF.

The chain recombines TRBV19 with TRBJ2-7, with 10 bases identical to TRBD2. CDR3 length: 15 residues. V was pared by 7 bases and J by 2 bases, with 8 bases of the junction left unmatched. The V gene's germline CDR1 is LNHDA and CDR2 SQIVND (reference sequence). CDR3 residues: CASMPRTSGAYEQYF. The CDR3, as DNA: TGTGCCAGTATGCCCCGGACTAGCGGAGCCTACGAGCAGTACTTC.

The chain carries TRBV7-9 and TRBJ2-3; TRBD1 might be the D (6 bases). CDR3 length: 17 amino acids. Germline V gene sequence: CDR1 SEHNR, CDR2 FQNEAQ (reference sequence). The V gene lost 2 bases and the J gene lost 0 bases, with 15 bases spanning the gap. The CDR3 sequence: CASSLWAQGSSTDTQYF. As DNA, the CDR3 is TGTGCCAGCAGCTTATGGGCCCAGGGGTCTAGCACAGATACGCAGTATTTT.

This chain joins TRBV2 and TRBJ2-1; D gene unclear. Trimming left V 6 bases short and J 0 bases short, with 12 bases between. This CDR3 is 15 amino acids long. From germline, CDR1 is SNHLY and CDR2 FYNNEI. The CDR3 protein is CASSYDRSSYNEQFF. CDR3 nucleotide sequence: TGTGCCAGCAGCTACGACCGGAGCTCCTACAATGAGCAGTTCTTC.

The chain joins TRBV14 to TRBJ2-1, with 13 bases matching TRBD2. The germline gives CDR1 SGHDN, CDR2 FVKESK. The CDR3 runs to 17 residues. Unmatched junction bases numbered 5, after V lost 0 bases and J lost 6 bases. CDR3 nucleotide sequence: TGTGCCAGCAGCCAAGATCGGACTAGCGGGAGAAGCAATGAGCAGTTCTTC. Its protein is CASSQDRTSGRSNEQFF.

The CDR3 here is CATSDPAASDRDTQYF. In DNA, the CDR3 is TGTGCCACCAGTGACCCGGCGGCGTCCGATAGAGATACGCAGTATTTT. The chain links TRBV24-1 to TRBJ2-3; D not resolved. V lost 4 bases to trimming and J lost 5 bases, with 18 bases between them. CDR1 is KGHDR and CDR2 is SFDVKD in the germline V gene. The CDR3 has 16 residues.

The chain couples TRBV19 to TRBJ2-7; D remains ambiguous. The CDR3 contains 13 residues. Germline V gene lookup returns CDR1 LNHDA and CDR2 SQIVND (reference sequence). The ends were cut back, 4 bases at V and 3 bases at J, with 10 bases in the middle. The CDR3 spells CASSTSESYEQYF. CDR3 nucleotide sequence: TGTGCCAGTAGTACGTCAGAGAGCTACGAGCAGTACTTC.

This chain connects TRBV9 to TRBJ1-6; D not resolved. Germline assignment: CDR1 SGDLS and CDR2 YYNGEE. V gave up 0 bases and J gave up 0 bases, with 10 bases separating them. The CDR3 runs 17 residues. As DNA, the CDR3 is TGTGCCAGCAGCGTAGGGGCGCAGAGCTCCTATAATTCACCCCTCCACTTT. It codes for CASSVGAQSSYNSPLHF.